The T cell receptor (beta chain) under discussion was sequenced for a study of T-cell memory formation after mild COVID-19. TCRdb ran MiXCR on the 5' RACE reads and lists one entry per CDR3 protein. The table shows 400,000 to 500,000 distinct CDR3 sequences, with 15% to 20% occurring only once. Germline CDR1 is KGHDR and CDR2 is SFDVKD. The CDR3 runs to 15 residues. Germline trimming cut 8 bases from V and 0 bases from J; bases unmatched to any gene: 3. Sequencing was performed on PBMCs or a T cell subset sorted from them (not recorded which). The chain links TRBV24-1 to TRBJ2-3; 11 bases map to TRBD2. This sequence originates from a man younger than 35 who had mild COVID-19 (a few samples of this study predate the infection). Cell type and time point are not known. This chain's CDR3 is CATIGTSGSTDTQYF. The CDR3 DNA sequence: TGTGCCACCATTGGGACTAGCGGAAGCACAGATACGCAGTATTTT.